This T cell receptor beta chain was sequenced for a study of blood T cell repertoires in COVID-19. V was trimmed by 5 bases and J by 3 bases, leaving 13 bases between them. Germline V gives CDR1 PRHDT, CDR2 FYEKMQ (reference sequence). CDR3 length: 15 residues. Clones were sequenced by immunoSEQ multiplex PCR, and TCRdb holds only the in-frame ones, with some missing. The table records 15,000 or so clones, about nine tenths of them present only once. This chain links TRBV13 with TRBJ2-2, with D hard to call. Sequenced input: peripheral blood. The TCR sequence derives from a human donor in a cohort sampled during active COVID-19. For the CDR3, the DNA is TGTGCCAGCAGCCTCCGAGGAGCCCACACCGGGGAGCTGTTTTTT. Protein sequence: CASSLRGAHTGELFF.